A single sample is the source of the 21 T cell receptor beta chains below, sequenced in a study of T cell responses to AZD1222 COVID-19 vaccine. Measured with immunoSEQ multiplex PCR; TCRdb has only the in-frame clones, and not every one. The sample shows some 120,000 clones, approximately 90% of them seen only once. The material sequenced was peripheral blood, taken on day 0 of MenACWY control vaccination. The receptors stem from an adult in good health.

This clone came up once. The CDR3 DNA is TGTGCCAGCACCGTATCGGGCCTCTCCTATAATTCACCCCTCCACTTT. It yields the protein CASTVSGLSYNSPLHF. This chain connects TRBV27 to TRBJ1-6; D unresolved. Germline V gene sequence: CDR1 MNHEY, CDR2 SMNVEV (reference sequence). The V gene lost 7 bases and the J gene lost 0 bases, with 13 bases spanning the gap. The CDR3 contains 16 residues.

This sequence joins TRBV6-6 and TRBJ2-2; 11 bases are a match to TRBD2. CDR1 and CDR2 (germline): MNHNY, SVGAGI (reference sequence). The CDR3 has 22 residues. V lost 5 bases to trimming and J lost 9 bases; unmatched junction nucleotides: 29. The CDR3: CASSLMVGRTTGTSGGNRELFF. CDR3 DNA sequence: TGTGCCAGCAGTCTTATGGTGGGAAGAACCACCGGGACTAGCGGCGGTAACCGGGAGCTGTTTTTT.

The chain carries TRBV12-3 or TRBV12-4 and TRBJ2-7; no reliable D call. This CDR3 comprises 12 residues. V lost 4 bases and J lost 2, with 6 bases in between. CDR3 sequence: CASSSAAYEQYF. CDR3 DNA sequence: TGTGCCAGCAGTTCCGCAGCCTACGAGCAGTACTTC.

This chain links TRBV29-1 with TRBJ2-2; 10 positions match TRBD1. CDR1 is SQVTM, CDR2 ANQGSEA, per germline. The V and J ends lost 5 bases and 3 bases, in that order; junction bases with no gene match: 3. The CDR3 has 14 residues. The CDR3 bases are TGCAGCGTTTCGGGACAGGGGCACACCGGGGAGCTGTTTTTT. Encoded protein: CSVSGQGHTGELFF.

The rearrangement uses TRBV11-3 and TRBJ1-1, with D possibly TRBD1 on 5 matching bases. The CDR3 spans 15 residues. CDR1 and CDR2 from the germline V gene are SGHNT and YENEEA. V was clipped by 5 bases and J by 9 bases, with 22 bases between them. The chain's CDR3 is CASSPQGLTEDKAFF. The CDR3 DNA reads TGTGCCAGCAGCCCCCAGGGACTGACGGAGGATAAAGCTTTCTTT.

The V call is TRBV10-3, the J call TRBJ1-1, with 9 bases that match TRBD1. The CDR3 is made up of 17 amino acids. Germline trimming cut 5 bases from V and 1 base from J; bases unmatched to any gene: 11. Looked up from germline, CDR1 is ENHRY and CDR2 is SYGVKD. This CDR3 is CAISPNDGQGKNTEAFF. The CDR3 bases are TGTGCCATCAGTCCCAATGATGGACAGGGGAAGAACACTGAAGCTTTCTTT.

The J gene is TRBJ2-7, the V gene TRBV10-3; D not resolved. Germline assignment: CDR1 ENHRY and CDR2 SYGVKD. This CDR3 has 13 residues. Trimming shortened V by 4 bases and J by 1 base, and 8 bases separated the two germline ends. The CDR3 spells CAISGYRSYEQYF. The CDR3 DNA is TGTGCCATCAGTGGGTACAGATCCTACGAGCAGTACTTC.

The rearrangement joins TRBV21-1 to TRBJ2-7. TRBV21-1 is annotated as a pseudogene. The CDR3 has 14 residues. The CDR3 DNA sequence: TGTGCCAGCAGCAAACCCCTGGTCTCCTACGAGCAGTACTTC. It is translated as CASSKPLVSYEQYF.

The J gene is TRBJ2-7, the V gene TRBV12-3 or TRBV12-4, with TRBD1 as a possible D gene (5 bases). V shed 5 bases and J shed 6 bases, with 11 bases lying between them. CDR3 length equals 12 residues. In DNA, the CDR3 is TGTGCCAGCAGTCCTGATGGGGCCGAGCAGTACTTC. This encodes CASSPDGAEQYF.

This clone was observed a few times. V and J are TRBV5-1 and TRBJ2-3; TRBD1 might be the D (8 bases). There are 16 residues in the CDR3. CDR1 is SGHRS and CDR2 is YFSETQ in the germline V gene. Trimming shortened V by 4 bases and J by 3 bases, and 18 bases separated the two germline ends. For the CDR3, the DNA is TGCGCCAGCAGCCCAAACAGGGGGGGTATGACAGATACGCAGTATTTT. Its translation is CASSPNRGGMTDTQYF.

This chain joins TRBV29-1 and TRBJ2-1, with 11 bases fitting TRBD2. Per the germline V gene, CDR1 is SQVTM and CDR2 is ANQGSEA. V was pared by 6 bases and J by 5 bases, with 15 bases of the junction left unmatched. CDR3 length: 17 residues. CDR3 protein: CSVYRDPGTSGNNEQFF. CDR3 DNA sequence: TGCAGCGTATACAGGGATCCCGGGACTAGCGGAAACAATGAGCAGTTCTTC.

The chain has TRBV11-2 and TRBJ2-3, with D perhaps assigned TRBD1 or TRBD2 (6 bases each). The V end was cut by 3 bases, the J end by 4 bases, with 14 bases between. Germline V gene data show CDR1 as SGHAT and CDR2 as FQNNGV. The CDR3 loop spans 15 amino acids. CDR3 loop: CASSFKGGWADTQYF. CDR3 DNA sequence: TGTGCCAGCAGCTTCAAGGGGGGCTGGGCAGATACGCAGTATTTT.

The V gene is TRBV2, the J gene TRBJ2-1; TRBD2 is a possible D gene (5 bases). The germline V gene encodes CDR1 SNHLY and CDR2 FYNNEI. Trimming pared 7 bases from V and 9 bases from J, leaving 16 bases between. The CDR3 length is 13 residues. The CDR3 nucleotides are TGTGCCAGCACTAATGGGCAGCGGCTTGAGCAGTTCTTC. Translating it yields CASTNGQRLEQFF.

The genes are TRBV3-1 (or the pseudogene TRBV3-2) and TRBJ1-2; 8 bases fit TRBD1. The germline CDR1 and CDR2 sequences are LGHDT and YNNKEL (reference sequence). The CDR3 contains 13 residues. Trimming took 0 bases from V and 7 from J; bases not matched to a gene: 1. The CDR3 is CASSQEQGGGYTF. The CDR3 region has the DNA TGTGCCAGCAGCCAAGAACAGGGGGGTGGCTACACCTTC.

The chain carries TRBV9 and TRBJ2-7; 8 nucleotides agree with TRBD2. V shed 4 bases, J shed 0 bases, and the junction held 15 bases outside the gene matches. The V gene's germline CDR1 is SGDLS and CDR2 YYNGEE. The CDR3 totals 18 residues. The CDR3 region is CASSPSSREGPPSYEQYF. The DNA of the CDR3 is TGTGCCAGCAGCCCCTCAAGTCGGGAGGGGCCCCCCTCCTACGAGCAGTACTTC. Full variable domain (missing parts from reference TRBV9 and TRBJ2-7): DSGVTQTPKHLITATGQRVTLRCSPRSGDLSVYWYQQSLDQGLQFLIQYYNGEERAKGNILERFSAQQFPDLHSELNLSSLELGDSALYFCASSPSSREGPPSYEQYFGPGTRLTVT.

The chain employs TRBV7-2 and TRBJ2-7; the match to TRBD2 covers 9 bases. The germline gives CDR1 SGHTA, CDR2 FQGNSA. Unmatched junction bases numbered 8, after V lost 1 base and J lost 7 bases. This CDR3 region has 15 residues. The CDR3 is CASSLVAGGDWEQYF. The CDR3 nucleotides are TGTGCCAGCAGCTTAGTGGCGGGGGGGGATTGGGAGCAGTACTTC.

This chain joins TRBV24-1 and TRBJ2-5, with D perhaps TRBD2 (6 bases). This CDR3 has 15 amino acids. V lost 3 bases and J 1 base, leaving 11 bases between the germline ends. Germline V CDR1 and CDR2: KGHDR, SFDVKD. The CDR3 sequence: CATSDERAAQETQYF. In DNA, the CDR3 is TGTGCCACCAGTGATGAGCGGGCGGCCCAAGAGACCCAGTACTTC.

The V gene is TRBV10-2, the J gene TRBJ1-1; 7 nucleotides match TRBD1. Germline CDR1 WSHSY, CDR2 SAAADI. The CDR3 is 11 residues long. The V and J ends lost 6 bases and 11 bases, in that order; junction bases with no gene match: 6. The CDR3 loop reads CASSPGTEAFF. CDR3 nucleotide sequence: TGCGCCAGCAGCCCCGGGACAGAGGCTTTCTTT.

This sequence joins TRBV7-9 and TRBJ1-1, with a possible D match to TRBD1 (5 bases). V lost 5 bases, J lost 6 bases, and 13 bases lay in between. Germline lookup yields CDR1 SEHNR and CDR2 FQNEAQ (reference sequence). This CDR3 spans 13 amino acids. The DNA for the CDR3 is TGTGCCAGCAGCCAAAAGGGGCCGGCTGAAGCTTTCTTT. Its protein is CASSQKGPAEAFF.

The chain couples TRBV6-1 to TRBJ2-3, with a tentative D call TRBD2 (6 bases). Germline lookup yields CDR1 MNHNS and CDR2 SASEGT. The CDR3 has 15 amino acids. V gave up 3 bases and J gave up 2 bases, with 12 bases separating them. CDR3 protein: CASSEYRGITDTQYF. Here the CDR3 DNA reads TGTGCCAGCAGTGAGTATCGCGGGATCACAGATACGCAGTATTTT.

The chain couples TRBV3-1 (or the pseudogene TRBV3-2) to TRBJ1-2, with 7 nucleotides matching TRBD1. CDR1 is LGHDT and CDR2 is YNNKEL in the germline V gene (reference sequence). This CDR3 region has 14 residues. V gave up 5 bases and J gave up 1 base; unmatched junction bases: 4. The CDR3 nucleotides are TGTGCCAGCAGCTCCAGGGGGGGTAACTATGGCTACACCTTC. It yields the protein CASSSRGGNYGYTF.